This record looks at one T cell receptor (beta chain) sequence and its context. Preparing the TCRbeta library involved the use of unique molecular identifiers. MiXCR, applied by TCRdb to the PCR reads, yields one record per CDR3 protein. The sample consists of some 600,000 distinct CDR3 sequences, over 15% of them appearing once. The data derive from a study of T-cell reconstitution after alpha-beta-depleted transplantation in children. This CDR3 spans 14 amino acids. The germline V gene encodes CDR1 KGHSH and CDR2 LQKENI. Trimming pared 2 bases from V and 8 bases from J, leaving 15 bases between. The chain uses TRBV18 and TRBJ1-1, with a tentative D call TRBD1 (5 bases). The input for sequencing was PBMCs from the stem cell graft donor, taken from the stem cell graft. This sequence was found in a human donor who donated a stem cell graft to a child with acute myeloid leukemia. The CDR3 DNA reads TGTGCCAGCTCACCAAGCGGGAGGGGAAAGGAAGCTTTCTTT. Its protein is CASSPSGRGKEAFF.